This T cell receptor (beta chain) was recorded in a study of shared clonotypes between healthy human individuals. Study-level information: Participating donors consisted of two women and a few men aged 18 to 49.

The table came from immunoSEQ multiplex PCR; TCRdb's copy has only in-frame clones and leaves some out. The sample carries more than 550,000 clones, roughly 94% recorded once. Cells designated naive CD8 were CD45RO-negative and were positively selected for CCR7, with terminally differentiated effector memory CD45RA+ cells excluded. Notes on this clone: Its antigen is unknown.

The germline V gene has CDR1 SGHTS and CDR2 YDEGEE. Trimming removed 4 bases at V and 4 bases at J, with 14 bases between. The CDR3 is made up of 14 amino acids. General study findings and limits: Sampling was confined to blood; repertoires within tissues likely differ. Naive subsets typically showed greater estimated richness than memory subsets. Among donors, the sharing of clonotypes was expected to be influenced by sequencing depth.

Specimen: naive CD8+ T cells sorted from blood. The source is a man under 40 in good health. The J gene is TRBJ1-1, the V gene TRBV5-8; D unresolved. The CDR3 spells CASSPKLVGTEAFF. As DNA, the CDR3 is TGTGCCAGCAGCCCCAAATTAGTGGGCACTGAAGCTTTCTTT. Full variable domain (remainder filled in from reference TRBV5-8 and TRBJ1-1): EAGVTQSPTHLIKTRGQQATLRCSPISGHTSVYWYQQALGLGLQFLLWYDEGEERNRGNFPPRFSGRQFPNYSSELNVNALELEDSALYLCASSPKLVGTEAFFGQGTRLTVV.